This is a list of T cell receptor beta chains from one sample in a study of graft-versus-host responses after intestinal transplantation. These receptors' antigens are unknown. Generated by immunoSEQ multiplex PCR, the TCRdb table keeps only in-frame clones and is missing some. This table has about 91,000 clones, 85% to 95% appearing once. Specimen: unstimulated CD4+ T cells sorted from spleen or lymph node cells, collected before transplant. The receptors were sampled from a human donor who was the organ donor for an intestinal transplant. CDR3s include the opening cysteine and the closing phenylalanine or tryptophan. A D gene is named only where the DNA matches it firmly. Size values are once, few and many counts, or a class for expanded clones, and some rows have none.

v_call: TRBV4-1
j_call: TRBJ1-5
d_call: TRBD1
clone_size: few
cdr3_aa: CASSHFDRDNQPQHF
cdr3_nt: TGCGCCAGCAGCCATTTCGACAGGGACAATCAGCCCCAGCATTTT

v_call: TRBV5-1
j_call: TRBJ2-6
d_call: TRBD1
clone_size: .
cdr3_aa: CASSPSGQARSGANVLTF
cdr3_nt: TGCGCCAGCAGCCCGTCCGGACAGGCCCGCTCTGGGGCCAACGTCCTGACTTTC

v_call: TRBV5-1
j_call: TRBJ2-7
d_call: .
clone_size: .
cdr3_aa: CASSLDRISSYEQYF
cdr3_nt: TGCGCCAGCAGCCTCGACAGGATAAGCTCCTACGAGCAGTACTTC

v_call: TRBV18
j_call: TRBJ1-3
d_call: .
clone_size: once
cdr3_aa: CASSPYNGNTIYF
cdr3_nt: TGTGCCAGCTCACCATATAATGGAAACACCATATATTTT

v_call: TRBV21-1
j_call: TRBJ2-1
d_call: .
clone_size: .
cdr3_aa: CASSNWTSGRRDNEQFF
cdr3_nt: TGTGCCAGCAGCAATTGGACTAGTGGGAGAAGAGACAATGAGCAGTTCTTC

v_call: TRBV6-1
j_call: TRBJ1-5
d_call: .
clone_size: .
cdr3_aa: CASSEGGGRDQPQHF
cdr3_nt: TGTGCCAGCAGTGAAGGGGGGGGACGGGATCAGCCCCAGCATTTT

v_call: TRBV15
j_call: TRBJ2-7
d_call: .
clone_size: .
cdr3_aa: CATSRDPGGPGYEQYF
cdr3_nt: TGTGCCACCAGCAGAGATCCCGGGGGGCCAGGCTACGAGCAGTACTTC

v_call: TRBV19
j_call: TRBJ2-2
d_call: TRBD1
clone_size: .
cdr3_aa: CASLGGQRTGELFF
cdr3_nt: TGTGCCAGCCTAGGGGGCCAGAGGACCGGGGAGCTGTTTTTT

v_call: TRBV27
j_call: TRBJ2-7
d_call: .
clone_size: .
cdr3_aa: CASSDPSSGEQYF
cdr3_nt: TGTGCCAGCAGCGACCCTTCGAGCGGTGAGCAGTACTTC

v_call: TRBV11-1
j_call: TRBJ2-1
d_call: .
clone_size: .
cdr3_aa: CASSVGGGQRGNEQFF
cdr3_nt: TGTGCCAGCAGCGTAGGGGGGGGACAACGGGGCAATGAGCAGTTCTTC

v_call: TRBV5-1
j_call: TRBJ2-1
d_call: .
clone_size: .
cdr3_aa: CASSFSSDEQFF
cdr3_nt: TGCGCCAGCAGCTTCTCTAGCGATGAGCAGTTCTTC

v_call: TRBV30
j_call: TRBJ2-3
d_call: .
clone_size: .
cdr3_aa: CAWSVLPRPADTQYF
cdr3_nt: TGTGCCTGGAGTGTACTACCTCGACCTGCGGATACGCAGTATTTT

v_call: TRBV30
j_call: TRBJ2-3
d_call: .
clone_size: .
cdr3_aa: CAWSPPGLPSTDTQYF
cdr3_nt: TGTGCCTGGAGTCCGCCGGGACTGCCGAGCACAGATACGCAGTATTTT

v_call: TRBV2
j_call: TRBJ2-1
d_call: TRBD2
clone_size: .
cdr3_aa: CASRGPLAGGWNEQFF
cdr3_nt: TGTGCCAGCAGAGGTCCACTAGCGGGGGGTTGGAATGAGCAGTTCTTC

v_call: TRBV7-3
j_call: TRBJ2-7
d_call: .
clone_size: once
cdr3_aa: CASSLTPGPGYEQYF
cdr3_nt: TGTGCCAGCAGCTTAACACCAGGCCCGGGGTACGAGCAGTACTTC

v_call: TRBV5-1
j_call: TRBJ2-7
d_call: TRBD1
clone_size: .
cdr3_aa: CASSLGGTGPSSYEQYF
cdr3_nt: TGCGCCAGCAGCTTGGGTGGGACAGGGCCCAGCTCCTACGAGCAGTACTTC

v_call: TRBV5-1
j_call: TRBJ1-1
d_call: TRBD1
clone_size: .
cdr3_aa: CASSSIGQGAEAFF
cdr3_nt: TGCGCCAGCAGCTCAATAGGACAGGGGGCTGAAGCTTTCTTT

v_call: TRBV28
j_call: TRBJ2-3
d_call: TRBD2
clone_size: once
cdr3_aa: CASSFALAGAPTDTQYF
cdr3_nt: TGTGCCAGCAGTTTCGCCCTAGCGGGAGCCCCCACAGATACGCAGTATTTT

v_call: TRBV7-9
j_call: TRBJ1-1
d_call: .
clone_size: .
cdr3_aa: CASSEYGGSVGNTEAFF
cdr3_nt: TGTGCCAGCAGCGAGTATGGAGGCAGCGTTGGGAACACTGAAGCTTTCTTT

v_call: TRBV2
j_call: TRBJ1-1
d_call: .
clone_size: few
cdr3_aa: CASRDWMNTEAFF
cdr3_nt: TGTGCCAGCAGGGACTGGATGAACACTGAAGCTTTCTTT

v_call: TRBV5-1
j_call: TRBJ1-2
d_call: TRBD1
clone_size: .
cdr3_aa: CASSLYRAGQDYGYTF
cdr3_nt: TGCGCCAGCAGCTTGTATCGGGCCGGACAGGACTATGGCTACACCTTC

v_call: TRBV28
j_call: TRBJ1-6
d_call: TRBD1
clone_size: .
cdr3_aa: CASSLGQGASPLHF
cdr3_nt: TGTGCCAGCAGTTTGGGACAGGGGGCTTCACCCCTCCACTTT

v_call: TRBV4-1
j_call: TRBJ2-5
d_call: TRBD2
clone_size: .
cdr3_aa: CASSQALAGVPQETQYF
cdr3_nt: TGCGCCAGCAGCCAAGCCCTAGCGGGGGTTCCACAAGAGACCCAGTACTTC

v_call: TRBV6-5
j_call: TRBJ2-3
d_call: .
clone_size: .
cdr3_aa: CASKLATSTDTQYF
cdr3_nt: TGTGCCAGCAAGCTAGCGACGAGCACAGATACGCAGTATTTT

v_call: TRBV6-6
j_call: TRBJ1-5
d_call: .
clone_size: .
cdr3_aa: CASSLDSSNQPQHF
cdr3_nt: TGTGCCAGCAGCCTGGACAGTAGCAATCAGCCCCAGCATTTT

v_call: TRBV2
j_call: TRBJ1-2
d_call: TRBD1
clone_size: once
cdr3_aa: CASIKQGARGYTF
cdr3_nt: TGTGCCAGCATAAAGCAGGGGGCGCGGGGCTACACCTTC

v_call: TRBV30
j_call: TRBJ2-1
d_call: TRBD2
clone_size: once
cdr3_aa: CAWTEGLAGGAEQFF
cdr3_nt: TGTGCCTGGACCGAGGGACTAGCGGGAGGTGCTGAGCAGTTCTTC

v_call: TRBV30
j_call: TRBJ2-5
d_call: .
clone_size: once
cdr3_aa: CAWRRTWGPETQYF
cdr3_nt: TGTGCCTGGAGGAGAACTTGGGGGCCGGAGACCCAGTACTTC

v_call: TRBV5-3
j_call: TRBJ1-1
d_call: .
clone_size: once
cdr3_aa: CARSFRANTEAFF
cdr3_nt: TGTGCCAGAAGCTTCAGGGCGAACACTGAAGCTTTCTTT

v_call: TRBV28
j_call: TRBJ1-2
d_call: .
clone_size: .
cdr3_aa: CASSFQYGYTF
cdr3_nt: TGTGCCAGCAGTTTTCAGTACGGCTACACCTTC

v_call: TRBV11-2
j_call: TRBJ1-2
d_call: TRBD1
clone_size: .
cdr3_aa: CASSLVPNRGVDYGYTF
cdr3_nt: TGTGCCAGCAGCTTAGTTCCAAACAGGGGAGTCGACTATGGCTACACCTTC

v_call: TRBV5-1
j_call: TRBJ2-5
d_call: .
clone_size: .
cdr3_aa: CASSSGLLEETQYF
cdr3_nt: TGCGCCAGCAGCTCGGGACTTTTAGAAGAGACCCAGTACTTC

v_call: TRBV6-5
j_call: TRBJ2-1
d_call: .
clone_size: .
cdr3_aa: CASSELINEQFF
cdr3_nt: TGTGCCAGCAGCGAACTAATCAATGAGCAGTTCTTC

v_call: TRBV9
j_call: TRBJ1-4
d_call: TRBD1
clone_size: .
cdr3_aa: CASRGDYRGRKDEKLFF
cdr3_nt: TGTGCCAGCAGGGGAGACTACAGGGGGAGAAAAGATGAAAAACTGTTTTTT

v_call: TRBV30
j_call: TRBJ2-1
d_call: TRBD2
clone_size: .
cdr3_aa: CAWSGRLAVQNEQFF
cdr3_nt: TGTGCCTGGAGTGGGAGACTAGCGGTGCAGAATGAGCAGTTCTTC

v_call: TRBV5-1
j_call: TRBJ2-1
d_call: TRBD2
clone_size: .
cdr3_aa: CASSPQQTSGDGGRNEQFF
cdr3_nt: TGCGCCAGCAGCCCCCAACAAACTAGCGGTGATGGAGGGCGAAATGAGCAGTTCTTC

v_call: TRBV7-9
j_call: TRBJ2-2
d_call: TRBD2
clone_size: .
cdr3_aa: CASSPGLAGGVVRELFF
cdr3_nt: TGTGCCAGCAGCCCAGGACTAGCGGGAGGAGTCGTCAGGGAGCTGTTTTTT

v_call: TRBV2
j_call: TRBJ2-7
d_call: TRBD1
clone_size: .
cdr3_aa: CASSPDRVWYEQYF
cdr3_nt: TGTGCCAGCAGTCCAGACAGGGTTTGGTACGAGCAGTACTTC

v_call: TRBV6-1
j_call: TRBJ1-5
d_call: .
clone_size: few
cdr3_aa: CASSDRVGQPQHF
cdr3_nt: TGTGCCAGCAGTGACAGGGTTGGTCAGCCCCAGCATTTT

v_call: TRBV7-6
j_call: TRBJ2-1
d_call: .
clone_size: .
cdr3_aa: CASSLGDSVYNEQFF
cdr3_nt: TGTGCCAGCAGCTTAGGGGACTCGGTATACAATGAGCAGTTCTTC

v_call: TRBV7-9
j_call: TRBJ1-1
d_call: .
clone_size: .
cdr3_aa: CASSSRAGQNLEAFF
cdr3_nt: TGTGCCAGCAGCTCGCGAGCCGGACAAAACCTTGAAGCTTTCTTT

v_call: TRBV2
j_call: TRBJ2-7
d_call: .
clone_size: .
cdr3_aa: CASRGLSRGYEQYF
cdr3_nt: TGTGCCAGCAGAGGTTTGAGCAGGGGATACGAGCAGTACTTC

v_call: TRBV19
j_call: TRBJ1-5
d_call: TRBD1
clone_size: .
cdr3_aa: CASSYFGTGSGSNQPQHF
cdr3_nt: TGTGCCAGTAGTTACTTTGGGACAGGGAGTGGAAGCAATCAGCCCCAGCATTTT

v_call: TRBV28
j_call: TRBJ1-4
d_call: .
clone_size: .
cdr3_aa: CASRENEKLFF
cdr3_nt: TGTGCCAGCCGGGAGAATGAAAAACTGTTTTTT

v_call: TRBV9
j_call: TRBJ2-5
d_call: TRBD1
clone_size: .
cdr3_aa: CASSVGPTGGQETQYF
cdr3_nt: TGTGCCAGCAGCGTAGGCCCTACAGGGGGCCAAGAGACCCAGTACTTC

v_call: TRBV7-9
j_call: TRBJ1-2
d_call: TRBD1
clone_size: .
cdr3_aa: CASSLLRGSEYGYTF
cdr3_nt: TGTGCCAGCAGCTTACTCAGGGGGTCAGAATATGGCTACACCTTC

v_call: TRBV28
j_call: TRBJ1-5
d_call: .
clone_size: .
cdr3_aa: CASSLLGAPEQHF
cdr3_nt: TGTGCCAGCAGTTTATTGGGGGCCCCGGAGCAGCATTTT

v_call: TRBV2
j_call: TRBJ2-1
d_call: .
clone_size: once
cdr3_aa: CASSPDAGVEQFF
cdr3_nt: TGTGCCAGCAGTCCAGACGCAGGGGTTGAGCAGTTCTTC

v_call: TRBV28
j_call: TRBJ1-2
d_call: TRBD1
clone_size: .
cdr3_aa: CASSFPHFTPGQGEGYTF
cdr3_nt: TGTGCCAGCAGTTTCCCCCATTTCACCCCCGGACAGGGGGAGGGCTACACCTTC

v_call: TRBV7-9
j_call: TRBJ2-2
d_call: .
clone_size: once
cdr3_aa: CASTKPPGGNTGELFF
cdr3_nt: TGTGCCAGCACCAAACCCCCCGGCGGGAACACCGGGGAGCTGTTTTTT

v_call: TRBV4-1
j_call: TRBJ1-3
d_call: .
clone_size: .
cdr3_aa: CASSQVTGGNTIYF
cdr3_nt: TGCGCCAGCAGCCAAGTCACAGGGGGAAACACCATATATTTT

v_call: TRBV11-2
j_call: TRBJ2-3
d_call: .
clone_size: .
cdr3_aa: CASSLGPTDTQYF
cdr3_nt: TGTGCCAGCAGCTTGGGGCCCACAGATACGCAGTATTTT